Below, one T cell receptor beta chain is given with its context. Its matching antigen is unknown. Read sequence stops 3 residues before the CDR3 end, and the germline J gene provides the missing end. The record originates from a study of T cells in women clearing cervical HPV infection. As for the study in general: Case blood drawn at lesion detection; control blood after infection cleared. Case blood was drawn a median approximately 21 weeks after lesion detection.

Using immunoSEQ multiplex PCR, the repertoire was profiled, and TCRdb retains in-frame clones only, with some absent. The repertoire table contains about 23,000 clones. The CDR3 consists of 14 residues. Germline CDR1 reads MNHNS; CDR2 reads SASEGT. Points from the study as a whole: Combining TCR richness with V gene abundances gave approximately 0.8 AUC. Each sample's T-cell count was unknown, possibly confounding richness.

The sequence was collected from a woman aged 18-70 years with a cervical HPV16 infection that either progressed to CIN3+ or cleared (not recorded which). The chain carries TRBV6-1 and TRBJ1-2; the D gene is possibly TRBD1 (6 bases). Sequenced material: blood buffy coat. The CDR3 bases that were read are TGTGCCAGCAGTGACAGCGGGGGGGCGGGCGAC. Its protein is CASSDSGGAGD. The CDR3 reads in full as CASSDSGGAGDYTF.